The 7 T cell receptor beta chains below come from one sample, sequenced in a study of identical twins. TCRdb independently ran MiXCR on the 5' RACE reads; one entry per CDR3 protein. This table holds roughly 710,000 distinct CDR3 sequences, over 5% found once. The specimen sequenced was naive T cells sorted from blood. These TCRs come from a man aged 18 to 30 in good health.

Comment on this clonotype: This may arise from a read error, as a much more abundant clone is one base away. V gene TRBV5-1 combines with J gene TRBJ2-3, with a possible D match to TRBD2 (5 bases). The germline V gene has CDR1 SGHRS and CDR2 YFSETQ. V lost 9 bases and J lost 3, with 11 bases in between. This CDR3 contains 12 residues. The CDR3 here is CANREGTDTQYF. CDR3 nucleotide sequence: TGCGCCAACAGAGAGGGTACAGATACGCAGTATTTT.

The chain couples TRBV6-2 or TRBV6-3 to TRBJ2-7; 8 bases agree with TRBD1. The CDR3 loop spans 17 amino acids. V trimming: 6 bases; J trimming: 4 bases; junction bases outside the gene matches: 17. Germline values: CDR1 MNHEY, CDR2 SVGEGT. The CDR3 is CASSHPTQGVAAYEQYF. CDR3 DNA: TGTGCCAGCAGCCACCCCACACAGGGGGTGGCAGCATACGAGCAGTACTTC.

This clonotype came up many times. The chain employs TRBV10-3 and TRBJ1-3; D unresolved. Germline values: CDR1 ENHRY, CDR2 SYGVKD. This CDR3 has 14 amino acids. V lost 2 bases to trimming and J lost 0 bases, with 5 bases between them. CDR3 coding DNA: TGTGCCATCAGTGAGACTTACTCTGGAAACACCATATATTTT. It is translated as CAISETYSGNTIYF.

In its sample, this clonotype was seen many times. J is TRBJ2-7 and V is TRBV6-5; 12 bases are a match to TRBD2. The CDR3 sequence is 16 residues long. The V gene end was trimmed by 2 bases and the J gene end by 0 bases; junction bases not matched to a gene: 2. The germline gives CDR1 MNHEY, CDR2 SVGAGI. The chain's CDR3 is CASSYATSGSSYEQYF. CDR3 nucleotides: TGTGCCAGCAGTTACGCGACTAGCGGGAGCTCCTACGAGCAGTACTTC.

This rearrangement joins TRBV7-8 to TRBJ2-3, with 9 positions matching TRBD2. The CDR3 extends over 18 amino acids. J lost 3 bases, V lost 0 bases, and 10 bases had no gene match. Looked up from germline, CDR1 is SGHVS and CDR2 is FQNEAQ. The CDR3 DNA sequence: TGTGCCAGCAGCTTAGCCGTATTAGCGGGAGTTGGGACAGATACGCAGTATTTT. Translation: CASSLAVLAGVGTDTQYF. Based on the CDR3 plus reference TRBV7-8 and TRBJ2-3, the full variable domain is GAGVSQSPRYKVAKRGQDVALRCDPISGHVSLFWYQQALGQGPEFLTYFQNEAQLDKSGLPSDRFFAERPEGSVSTLKIQRTQQEDSAVYLCASSLAVLAGVGTDTQYFGPGTRLTVL.

This clonotype was seen ten or more times. The rearrangement uses TRBV7-2 and TRBJ1-1, with D possibly being TRBD1 (5 bases). Germline V CDR1 and CDR2: SGHTA, FQGNSA. There are 15 residues in the CDR3. Deletions cut 0 bases from V and 6 bases from J, with 14 bases between. The CDR3 reads CASSLAGNGGAEAFF. Here the CDR3 DNA reads TGTGCCAGCAGCTTAGCCGGGAATGGAGGGGCTGAAGCTTTCTTT.

This clonotype showed up many times. The rearrangement uses TRBV4-3 and TRBJ2-7; D is unclear. The CDR3 spans 14 residues. Germline V lookup: CDR1 LGHNA, CDR2 YSLEER. Trimming took off 1 base at V and 3 bases at J, with 10 bases between the two ends. CDR3 nucleotides: TGCGCCAGCAGCCAAGGTGACAACGGCTACGAGCAGTACTTC. This gives the protein CASSQGDNGYEQYF.